This T cell receptor beta chain originates from a study of Graves' ophthalmopathy and Graves' hyperthyroidism. Study details: Peripheral blood samples were taken at initial diagnosis, before any treatment. Study-wide findings and caveats: Detection in blood was also observed for most expanded thyroid clonotypes above 0.001 frequency.

The authors isolated PBMCs from around 10 ml of fresh peripheral blood. V dropped 6 bases and J dropped 2 bases, with 14 bases sitting between them. Germline-derived CDR1 and CDR2 are MNHNS and SASEGT. This CDR3 is 14 amino acids long. For this clonotype: Its antigen is not identified.

Transcripts of RNA were the source for amplifying TCR beta CDR3 regions. The first-round RT-PCR employed HTBI primers together with the Qiagen OneStep RT-PCR kit. A multiplex PCR was then performed as the second round. TCRdb ran MiXCR on the multiplex PCR reads and lists one entry per CDR3 protein. The table lists under 250,000 distinct CDR3 sequences, approximately 28% of them singletons. Sample: peripheral blood. The chain is built from TRBV6-1 and TRBJ2-7; D gene unclear. This clonotype was sampled from a man aged 45-60 years with Graves' ophthalmopathy. The CDR3 DNA follows: TGTGCCAGCAGACCGCGCACGGCAACCTACGAGCAGTACTTC. This translates into CASRPRTATYEQYF.